Shown below are 8 T cell receptor beta chains from a single sample sequenced in a study of T cell responses to AZD1222 COVID-19 vaccine. The method was immunoSEQ multiplex PCR; TCRdb's version includes in-frame clones alone and lacks a portion of them. This sample has 100,000 to 150,000 clones; about 90% occur once, and the top ten carry about 4.3%. Sequencing used peripheral blood, obtained on day 0 of MenACWY control vaccination. These receptors were collected from an adult in good health.

The gene calls are TRBV7-9 and TRBJ2-7, with TRBD2 matching over 8 bases. With V trimmed by 0 bases and J by 3 bases, 4 bases remained unmatched. Germline CDR1 and CDR2: SEHNR and FQNEAQ (reference sequence). This CDR3 contains 15 residues. CDR3 amino acids: CASSLALAGGYEQYF. The CDR3 DNA is TGTGCCAGCAGCTTAGCCCTGGCGGGGGGCTACGAGCAGTACTTC. The variable domain in full, with the rest retrieved from reference TRBV7-9 and TRBJ2-7, is DTGVSQNPRHKITKRGQNVTFRCDPISEHNRLYWYRQTLGQGPEFLTYFQNEAQLEKSRLLSDRFSAERPKGSFSTLEIQRTEQGDSAMYLCASSLALAGGYEQYFGPGTRLTVT.

The chain has TRBV6-5 and TRBJ1-4; a weak D match, TRBD1 (6 bases). Trimming shortened V by 6 bases and J by 7 bases, and 18 bases separated the two germline ends. The CDR3 runs 15 residues. In germline, CDR1 is MNHEY, CDR2 SVGAGI. The CDR3 reads CASSRNRVEGEKLFF. The CDR3 coding sequence is TGTGCCAGCAGCCGAAACAGGGTAGAGGGTGAAAAACTGTTTTTT.

This clone was counted a few times. The V and J genes are TRBV27 and TRBJ2-7; D perhaps matches TRBD2 (7 bases). CDR3 size: 13 residues. Germline V lookup: CDR1 MNHEY, CDR2 SMNVEV (reference sequence). V was shortened by 5 bases and J by 5 bases, with 13 bases between the two germline ends. DNA for the CDR3: TGTGCCAGCAGTCTGCGGGGGCGTGACGAGCAGTACTTC. Encoded protein: CASSLRGRDEQYF.

This chain connects TRBV19 to TRBJ1-5; tentatively, D is TRBD1 (5 bases). Trimming took 3 bases from V and 5 from J, leaving 11 bases between them. Germline-derived CDR1 and CDR2 are LNHDA and SQIVND (reference sequence). The CDR3 extends over 14 amino acids. CDR3 nucleotide sequence: TGTGCCAGTAGTATCGGGGGTAAGGATCAGCCCCAGCATTTT. Protein: CASSIGGKDQPQHF.

This chain links TRBV6-1 with TRBJ2-7, with a possible D match to TRBD1 (5 bases). The V gene's germline CDR1 is MNHNS and CDR2 SASEGT. The CDR3 has 15 amino acids. Trimming took off 1 base at V and 4 bases at J, with 14 bases between the two ends. Written as DNA, the CDR3 is TGTGCCAGCAGTGAAGAAATAGGACAAGTTTACGAGCAGTACGTC. Protein product: CASSEEIGQVYEQYV.

This clone was observed a single time. The chain has TRBV19 and TRBJ2-3, with 7 bases lining up with TRBD1. Looked up from germline, CDR1 is LNHDA and CDR2 is SQIVND (reference sequence). Trimming took 4 bases from V and 8 from J; bases not matched to a gene: 12. The CDR3 consists of 15 residues. CDR3: CASSTGQAVPGTQYF. CDR3 nucleotide sequence: TGTGCCAGTAGTACCGGACAGGCCGTTCCGGGTACGCAGTATTTT.

The chain carries TRBV27 and TRBJ2-1; 16 bases align to TRBD2. V trimming: 4 bases; J trimming: 0 bases; junction bases outside the gene matches: 6. The CDR3 runs to 19 residues. Germline V gene lookup returns CDR1 MNHEY and CDR2 SMNVEV (reference sequence). For the CDR3, the DNA is TGTGCCAGCAGTTCCCCGGGACTAGCGGGAGGGGGCTCCTACAATGAGCAGTTCTTC. This codes for CASSSPGLAGGGSYNEQFF.

This chain connects TRBV7-9 to TRBJ1-2; D is undetermined. Germline CDR1 SEHNR, CDR2 FQNEAQ (reference sequence). Between the trimmed V and J ends, which lost 1 base and 4 bases, there was a span of 10 bases. This CDR3 has 14 amino acids. In DNA form, the CDR3 reads TGTGCCAGCAGCTTAGAACGGTTAAGCTATGGCTACACCTTC. This translates into CASSLERLSYGYTF.